The entry that follows covers one TCR beta chain sequence. Per the original methods: Using reference gene primer amplification, nucleated cell counts were estimated. Clones were read by immunoSEQ multiplex PCR, and TCRdb kept only the in-frame ones, dropping some. V, J and clone size derive from that table, while D and trimming were established from the DNA sequence. Of approximately 90,000 clones listed, 81% are singletons. This sample is drawn from a study of blood T cell repertoires in COVID-19. The V end was cut by 1 base, the J end by 5 bases, with 8 bases between. Germline V lookup: CDR1 SEHNR, CDR2 FQNEAQ (reference sequence). The CDR3 covers 14 residues.

The chain combines TRBV7-9 with TRBJ2-2; unclear D gene. This receptor was identified in a man in his sixties with acute or convalescent COVID-19. Sample: peripheral blood. The CDR3 DNA reads TGTGCCAGCAGCTTAGTAGGAGATACCGGGGAGCTGTTTTTT. The encoded protein is CASSLVGDTGELFF.